A selection of T cell receptor beta chains follows, all from one sample in a study of shared clonotypes between healthy human individuals. Clones were sequenced by immunoSEQ multiplex PCR, and TCRdb holds only the in-frame ones, with some missing. The sample holds 1.4 million to 1.5 million clones, roughly 95% seen once. Sequences were obtained from naive CD4+ T cells sorted from blood. The receptors shown here come from a man between 25 and 39 years old in good health. Each CDR3 is given with its conserved first and last residue. D genes are given only for firm matches. Expanded clones get a size class; other rows say once, few or many, or leave the size out.

TRBJ2-7	NA	NA	TRBV6-5	CASSYSGTYEQYF	TGTGCCAGCAGTTACTCAGGAACTTACGAGCAGTACTTC
TRBJ1-1	once	NA	TRBV28	CASSSTALKPDAFF	TGTGCCAGCAGTTCGACAGCCCTGAAGCCTGACGCTTTCTTT
TRBJ1-2	NA	NA	TRBV5-5	CASSLADDGYTF	TGTGCCAGCAGCTTGGCCGACGATGGCTACACCTTC
TRBJ2-7	NA	NA	TRBV10-3	CAISESPRGQTYEQYF	TGTGCCATCAGTGAGTCCCCCCGGGGCCAAACCTACGAGCAGTACTTC
TRBJ2-5	once	NA	TRBV18	CASSRVDREETQYF	TGTGCCAGCTCAAGGGTCGACAGAGAAGAGACCCAGTACTTC
TRBJ1-2	NA	TRBD1	TRBV19	CASSTGGRGYGYTF	TGTGCCAGTAGTACAGGGGGAAGAGGGTATGGCTACACCTTC
TRBJ2-7	NA	NA	TRBV29-1	CSVSLRFRYEQYF	TGCAGCGTTAGTCTGCGGTTTCGCTACGAGCAGTACTTC
TRBJ1-3	NA	NA	TRBV18	CASSPLNQDRNSGNTIYF	TGTGCCAGCTCACCCCTTAACCAGGACCGGAACTCTGGAAACACCATATATTTT
TRBJ2-5	NA	TRBD2	TRBV7-2	CASSLLSGTRQETQYF	TGTGCCAGCAGCTTATTGTCCGGGACTAGACAAGAGACCCAGTACTTC
TRBJ1-2	few	TRBD1	TRBV6-1	CASSRTGYGYTF	TGTGCCAGCAGTCGGACAGGCTATGGCTACACCTTC
TRBJ2-7	NA	NA	TRBV1	CTSSQLPPPPQTYEQYF	TGCACCAGCAGCCAACTCCCTCCCCCCCCACAAACCTACGAGCAGTACTTC
TRBJ2-3	NA	NA	TRBV9	CASSHDSATDTQYF	TGTGCCAGCAGCCACGACTCAGCCACAGATACGCAGTATTTT
TRBJ1-1	NA	NA	TRBV7-6	CASSTQGRNTEAFF	TGTGCCAGCAGTACCCAGGGGAGGAACACTGAAGCTTTCTTT
TRBJ2-3	once	TRBD2	TRBV9	CASSVAFREGRTQYF	TGTGCCAGCAGCGTAGCTTTCCGGGAGGGCCGTACGCAGTATTTT
TRBJ1-3	NA	TRBD1	TRBV7-9	CASSSQTGTSGNTIYF	TGTGCCAGCAGTTCTCAGACAGGGACCTCTGGAAACACCATATATTTT
TRBJ2-3	NA	NA	TRBV27	CASSPRGGRTDTQYF	TGTGCCAGCAGCCCGAGGGGGGGTCGAACAGATACGCAGTATTTT
TRBJ2-5	NA	TRBD2	TRBV5-4	CASSFSSGKETQYF	TGTGCCAGCAGCTTCTCCAGCGGGAAGGAGACCCAGTACTTC
TRBJ2-7	NA	NA	TRBV13	CASSLISSRVQSYEQYF	TGTGCCAGCAGCTTAATATCGAGTCGAGTCCAGTCCTACGAGCAGTACTTC
TRBJ1-5	NA	NA	TRBV6-1	CASKVWVPGNQPQHF	TGTGCCAGCAAGGTTTGGGTACCAGGGAATCAGCCCCAGCATTTT
TRBJ2-7	NA	TRBD1	TRBV29-1	CSVRTGVNEQYF	TGCAGCGTTCGGACAGGGGTCAACGAGCAGTACTTC
TRBJ2-3	NA	NA	TRBV13	CASSLRPSTDTQYF	TGTGCCAGCAGCTTGAGGCCTAGCACAGATACGCAGTATTTT
TRBJ1-2	NA	TRBD1	TRBV7-2	CASSLVWTGDRGYTF	TGTGCCAGCAGCTTAGTATGGACAGGGGATCGTGGCTACACCTTC